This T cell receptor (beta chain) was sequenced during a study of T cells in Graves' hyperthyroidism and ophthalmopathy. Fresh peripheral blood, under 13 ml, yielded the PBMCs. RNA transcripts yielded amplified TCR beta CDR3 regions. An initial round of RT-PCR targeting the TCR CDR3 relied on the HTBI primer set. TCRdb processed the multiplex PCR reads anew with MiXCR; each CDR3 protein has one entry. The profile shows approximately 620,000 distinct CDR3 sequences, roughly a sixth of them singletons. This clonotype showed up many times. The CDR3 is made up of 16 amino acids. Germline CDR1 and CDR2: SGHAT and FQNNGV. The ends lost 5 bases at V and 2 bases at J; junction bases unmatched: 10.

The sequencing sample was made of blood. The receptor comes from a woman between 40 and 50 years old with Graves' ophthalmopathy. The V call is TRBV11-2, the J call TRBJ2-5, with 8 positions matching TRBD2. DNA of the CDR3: TGTGCCAGCAGCCCCAGGTTGACTAGCGAACAAGAGACCCAGTACTTC. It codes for CASSPRLTSEQETQYF.